This T cell receptor (beta chain) comes out of a study of shared clonotypes between healthy human individuals. The wider study: Donors consisted of a couple of women and three men between 18 and 49. The study used three CD4 naive, three CD4 memory, two CD8 naive and one CD8 memory plate per donor.

A deep-level run was used for the assay. Repertoires were generated with immunoSEQ multiplex PCR, while TCRdb's copy carries only in-frame clones and drops some. This table holds 230,000 or so clones, approximately 65% found once. This CDR3 comprises 16 residues. Trimming cost V 5 bases and J 6 bases; bases outside gene matches: 11. From germline, CDR1 is SGHRS and CDR2 YFSETQ. CD45RA-negative memory and CD45RA+ naive subsets were split from the CD4+ cells. This clonotype was obtained from a man younger than 40 in good health. The sample consisted of memory CD4+ T cells sorted from blood. Subset noted: CD45RA-negative fraction. The chain uses TRBV5-1 and TRBJ2-1, with 10 positions matching TRBD1. Written as DNA, the CDR3 is TGCGCCAGCAGAATCGGTTGGGGACAGGGGATCAATGAGCAGTTCTTC. Its translation is CASRIGWGQGINEQFF.